This TCR beta chain was found in a study of cytomegalovirus exposure and HLA in healthy donors. Study at large: Within an early data release were approximately 85 million unique TCRs drawn from HLA-typed donors.

Of note for this clone: Its antigen is not identified. Relative to the germline gene, one junction end is altered; a read error may explain this.

Study-wide results and limits: With high specificity and sensitivity, the classifier reportedly diagnosed cytomegalovirus status. In a later analysis, compared with equally common non-associated chains, HLA-associated beta chains were more expanded.

Germline-derived CDR1 and CDR2 are SEHNR and FQNEAQ (reference sequence). The CDR3 covers 12 residues. Amplification used 60 Vbeta primers and 13 Jbeta primers. The method was immunoSEQ multiplex PCR; TCRdb's version includes in-frame clones alone and lacks a portion of them. The sample lists more than 200,000 clones; less than 80% were seen once. The source is a girl under 10 years old in good health and CMV-seronegative. V and J are TRBV7-9 and TRBJ2-3, with D unclear. The sequencing input was PBMCs. Here the CDR3 DNA reads TGTTCCAGCAGCCCAGGTCGGGATACGCAGTATTTT. Residues: CSSSPGRDTQYF.